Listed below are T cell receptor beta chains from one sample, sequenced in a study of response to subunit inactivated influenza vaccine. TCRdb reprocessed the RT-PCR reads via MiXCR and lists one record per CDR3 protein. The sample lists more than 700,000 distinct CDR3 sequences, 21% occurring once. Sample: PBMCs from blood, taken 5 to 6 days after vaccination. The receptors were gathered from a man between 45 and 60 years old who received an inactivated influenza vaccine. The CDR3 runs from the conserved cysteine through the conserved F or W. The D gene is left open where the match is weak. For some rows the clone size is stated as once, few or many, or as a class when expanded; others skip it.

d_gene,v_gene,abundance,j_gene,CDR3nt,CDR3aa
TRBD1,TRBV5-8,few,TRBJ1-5,TGTGCCAGCAGCGCGGGACAGGGTTATCAGCCCCAGCATTTT,CASSAGQGYQPQHF
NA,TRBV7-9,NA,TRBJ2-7,TGTGCCAGCAGCTTAGACGGGGGCAGGACCCCGCAGTACTTC,CASSLDGGRTPQYF
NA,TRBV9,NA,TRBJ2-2,TGTGCCAGCAATCGGGGCCTGACCGGGGAGCTGTTTTTT,CASNRGLTGELFF
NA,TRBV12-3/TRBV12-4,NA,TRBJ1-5,TGTGCCAGCACATGGGGTAAGGGGGGTTATCAGCCCCAGCTTTTT,CASTWGKGGYQPQLF
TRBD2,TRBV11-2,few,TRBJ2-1,TGTGCCAGCAGCTTAGAAGGACTAGCGGGAGGTTACAATGAGCAGTTCTTC,CASSLEGLAGGYNEQFF
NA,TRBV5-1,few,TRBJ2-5,TGCGCCAGCGCCCCCGGGCCTCAAGAGACCCAGTACTTC,CASAPGPQETQYF
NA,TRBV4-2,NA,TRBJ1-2,TGTGCCAGCAGCCAAGATTTGGGGGGGCGCGACTATGGCTACACCTTC,CASSQDLGGRDYGYTF
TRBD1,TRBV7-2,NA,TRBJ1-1,TGTGCCAGCAGCTATGGACAGGCTGGGAACACTGAAGCTTTCTTT,CASSYGQAGNTEAFF
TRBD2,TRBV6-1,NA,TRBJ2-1,TGTGCCAGCAGTGAAATAGCGGGGGGCCTAAATGAGCAGTTCTTC,CASSEIAGGLNEQFF
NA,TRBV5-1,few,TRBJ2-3,TGCGCCAGCAGCCCTGGAGGGACCACAGATACGCAGTATTTT,CASSPGGTTDTQYF
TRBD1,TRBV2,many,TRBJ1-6,TGTGCCAGCAGTGAACTACAGGGGGTGGATAATTCACCCCTCCACTTT,CASSELQGVDNSPLHF
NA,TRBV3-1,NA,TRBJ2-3,TGTACCTTCAGTCCTAGCCCCTCTCTGGGTACCACGGGTACGCAGTATTTT,CTFSPSPSLGTTGTQYF
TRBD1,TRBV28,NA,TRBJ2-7,TGTGCCAGCAGGACCGGACAGGGGGCACACGAGCAGTACTTC,CASRTGQGAHEQYF
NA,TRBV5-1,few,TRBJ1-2,TGCGCCAGCAGCTTGGAACTTGACTATGGCTACACCTTC,CASSLELDYGYTF
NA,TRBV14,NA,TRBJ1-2,TGTGCCAGCAGCCAAGATTGGGGCGGCAGGCTCTATGGCTACACCTTC,CASSQDWGGRLYGYTF
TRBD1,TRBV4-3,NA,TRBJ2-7,TGCGCCAGCAGCCAAGGTGCGGGACAGGGCTACGAGCAGTACTTC,CASSQGAGQGYEQYF
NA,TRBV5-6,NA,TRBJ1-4,TGTGCCAGCAGCTTGACCGGGGGCGGTCGAAGTGAAAAACTGTTTTTT,CASSLTGGGRSEKLFF
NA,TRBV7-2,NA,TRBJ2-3,TGTGCCAGCAGCCAAACGCGGCGGGGACTGACAGGTTCAACGCAGTATTTT,CASSQTRRGLTGSTQYF
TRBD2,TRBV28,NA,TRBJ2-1,TGTGCCAGCAGTGGCCCCGGGACTAGCGGATCGTCTGAGCAGTTCTTC,CASSGPGTSGSSEQFF
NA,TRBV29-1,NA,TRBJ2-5,TGCAGCGCCGGAGGGTCAGTCCAAGAGACCCAGTACTTC,CSAGGSVQETQYF
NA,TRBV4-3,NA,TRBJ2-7,TGCGCCAGCAGCCAAGAGTTGAGATTCCTCGAGCAGTACTTC,CASSQELRFLEQYF
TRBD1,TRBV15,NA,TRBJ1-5,TGTGCCACCAGCAAAGGACAGGGGGCATCTCAGCCCCAGCATTTT,CATSKGQGASQPQHF
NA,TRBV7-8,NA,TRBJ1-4,TGTGCCAGCAGCCACAGCAGGGCACCGGGTAATGAAAAACTGTTTTTT,CASSHSRAPGNEKLFF
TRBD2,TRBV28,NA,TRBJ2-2,TGTGCCAGCAGTTTTAGCGGGAGGGCGAAGGAGCTGTTTTTT,CASSFSGRAKELFF
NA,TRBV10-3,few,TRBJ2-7,TGTGCCATCGGGACCCGCACCTACGAGCAGTACTTC,CAIGTRTYEQYF
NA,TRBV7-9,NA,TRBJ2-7,TGTGCCAGCAGCTCTTGGGACGGGACCTCCTACGAGCAGTACTTC,CASSSWDGTSYEQYF
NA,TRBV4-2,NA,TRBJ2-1,TGTGCCAGCAGCCAAGAGGAGGGGGCTAGAGGCAATGAGCAGTTCTTC,CASSQEEGARGNEQFF
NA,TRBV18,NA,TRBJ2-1,TGTGCCAGCTCACCAATCCAGGGAGAGCAGTTCTTC,CASSPIQGEQFF
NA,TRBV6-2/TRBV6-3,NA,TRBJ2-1,TGTGCCAGCAGTTACTCGAAACGTTACAATGAGCAGTTCTTC,CASSYSKRYNEQFF
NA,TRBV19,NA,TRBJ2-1,TGTGCCAGTAGTAATAACAGGGGGGGAGGTGAGCAGTTCTTC,CASSNNRGGGEQFF
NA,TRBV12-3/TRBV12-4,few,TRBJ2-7,TGTGCCAGCACCCTCCCCCCTCGCTACGAGCAGTACTTC,CASTLPPRYEQYF
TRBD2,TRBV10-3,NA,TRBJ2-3,TGTGCCATCAGTGAGAGACTAGCGGGAGTGGGAGATACGCAGTATTTT,CAISERLAGVGDTQYF
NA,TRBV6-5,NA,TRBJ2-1,TGTGCCAGCAGTTACCTCGATAGGTCAGGTGCGAATGAGCAGTTCTTC,CASSYLDRSGANEQFF
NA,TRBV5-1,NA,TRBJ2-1,TGCGCCAGTGCCCGACTAGAAACGATGGTTGAGCAGTTCTTC,CASARLETMVEQFF
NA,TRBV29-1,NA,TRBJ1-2,TGCAGCGTTGGAGGCGGCTACACCTTC,CSVGGGYTF
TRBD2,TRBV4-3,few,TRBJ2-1,TGCGCCAGCAGCCAAGATCTTAGCGGGAGGGCGGGTGAGCAGTTCTTC,CASSQDLSGRAGEQFF
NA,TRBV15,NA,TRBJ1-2,TGTGCCACCAGCAGAGATCCCACGGCTAACTATGGCTACACCTTC,CATSRDPTANYGYTF
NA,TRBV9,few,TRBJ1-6,TGTGCCAGCAGCGCAGGGAGAAAACCCCTCCACTTT,CASSAGRKPLHF
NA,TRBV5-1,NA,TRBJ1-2,TGCGCCAGCAGCTTGCGGTCGGATCGAGGTGGCTACACCTTC,CASSLRSDRGGYTF
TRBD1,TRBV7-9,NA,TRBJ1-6,TGTGCCAGCAGCGCCTCGGGACAGGGAAGTTCACCCCTCCACTTT,CASSASGQGSSPLHF
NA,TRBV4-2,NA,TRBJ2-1,TGTGCCAGCAGCCAGTTAGCGGTAAGCTCCTACAATGAGCAGTTCTTC,CASSQLAVSSYNEQFF
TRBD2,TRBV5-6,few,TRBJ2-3,TGTGCCAGCAGACCTAGCGGGAGAGGGGATACGCAGTATTTT,CASRPSGRGDTQYF
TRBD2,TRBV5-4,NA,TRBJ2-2,TGTGCCAGCAGGTTAGCGGGAGTGGATACCGGGGAGCTGTTTTTT,CASRLAGVDTGELFF
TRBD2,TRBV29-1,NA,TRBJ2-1,TGCAGCGTTGCTTGGGGGAGGGAGCGCGAGCAGTTCTTC,CSVAWGREREQFF
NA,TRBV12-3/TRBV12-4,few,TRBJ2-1,TGTGCCAGCAGGGGAGAAGACAATGAGCAGTTCTTC,CASRGEDNEQFF
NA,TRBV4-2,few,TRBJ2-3,TGTGCCAGCAGCCAAGGCCAGGGGGGTTCAGATACGCAGTATTTT,CASSQGQGGSDTQYF
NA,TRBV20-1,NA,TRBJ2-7,TGCAGTGCTAGAGATTATTCCACAATCTCCTACGAGCAGTACTTC,CSARDYSTISYEQYF
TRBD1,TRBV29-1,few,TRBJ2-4,TGCAGCGTTGGATTCGGACAGGGCTTAAACATTCAGTACTTC,CSVGFGQGLNIQYF
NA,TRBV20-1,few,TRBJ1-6,TGCAGTGCTAGGGTCAGTGATTATAATTCACCCCTCCACTTT,CSARVSDYNSPLHF